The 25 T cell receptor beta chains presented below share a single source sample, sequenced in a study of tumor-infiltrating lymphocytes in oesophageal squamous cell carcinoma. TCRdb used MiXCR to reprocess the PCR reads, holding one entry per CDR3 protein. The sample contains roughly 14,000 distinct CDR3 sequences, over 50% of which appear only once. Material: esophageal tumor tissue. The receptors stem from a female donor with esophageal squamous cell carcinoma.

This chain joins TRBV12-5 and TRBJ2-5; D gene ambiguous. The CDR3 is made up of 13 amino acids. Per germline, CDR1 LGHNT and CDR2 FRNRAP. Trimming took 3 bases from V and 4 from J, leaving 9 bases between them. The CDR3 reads CASGLLGSETQYF. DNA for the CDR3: TGTGCTAGTGGTTTACTGGGTTCAGAGACCCAGTACTTC.

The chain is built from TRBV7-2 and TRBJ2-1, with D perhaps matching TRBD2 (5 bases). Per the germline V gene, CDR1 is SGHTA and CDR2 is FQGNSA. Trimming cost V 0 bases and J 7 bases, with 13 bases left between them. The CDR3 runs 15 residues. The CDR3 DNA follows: TGTGCCAGCAGCTTAGCTATCCTAGCCCGTAATGAGCAGTTCTTC. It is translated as CASSLAILARNEQFF.

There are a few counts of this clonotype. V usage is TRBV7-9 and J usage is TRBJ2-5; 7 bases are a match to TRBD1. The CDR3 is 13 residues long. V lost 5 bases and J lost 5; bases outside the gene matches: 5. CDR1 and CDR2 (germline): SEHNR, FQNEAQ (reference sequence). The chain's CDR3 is CASSGYRGETQYF. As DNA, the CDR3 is TGTGCCAGCAGCGGATACAGGGGTGAGACCCAGTACTTC.

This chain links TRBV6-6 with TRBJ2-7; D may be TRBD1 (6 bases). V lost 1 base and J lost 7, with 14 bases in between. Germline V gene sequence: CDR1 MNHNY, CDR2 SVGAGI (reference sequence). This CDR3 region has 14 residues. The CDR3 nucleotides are TGTGCCAGCAGTTACTTCCCAGGGGCAGGAGAGCAGTACTTC. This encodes CASSYFPGAGEQYF.

The CDR3 DNA reads as TGTGCCAGCAGTTACTCAGGTTCCCACAATGAGCAGTTCTTC. It is translated as CASSYSGSHNEQFF. The chain uses TRBV6-6 and TRBJ2-7; no firm D call. TRBJ2-1 matches the DNA end more closely, so the J call is doubtful. Germline assignment: CDR1 MNHNY and CDR2 SVGAGI (reference sequence). The CDR3 spans 14 residues.

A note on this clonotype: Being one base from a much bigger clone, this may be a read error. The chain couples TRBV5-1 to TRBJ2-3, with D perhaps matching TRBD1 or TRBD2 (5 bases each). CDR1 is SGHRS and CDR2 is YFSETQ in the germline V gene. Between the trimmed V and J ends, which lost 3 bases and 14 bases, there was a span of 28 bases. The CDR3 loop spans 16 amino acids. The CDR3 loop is CASSSTQAMGTGELYF. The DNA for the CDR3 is TGCGCCAGCAGCTCGACACAGGCAATGGGGACCGGGGAGCTGTATTTT. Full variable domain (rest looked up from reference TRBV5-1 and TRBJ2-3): KAGVTQTPRYLIKTRGQQVTLSCSPISGHRSVSWYQQTPGQGLQFLFEYFSETQRNKGNFPGRFSGRQFSNSRSEMNVSTLELGDSALYLCASSSTQAMGTGELYFGPGTRLTVL.

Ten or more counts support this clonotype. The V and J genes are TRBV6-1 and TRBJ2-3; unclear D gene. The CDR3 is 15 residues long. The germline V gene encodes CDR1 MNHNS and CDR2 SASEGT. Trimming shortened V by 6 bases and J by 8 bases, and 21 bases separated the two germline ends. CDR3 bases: TGTGCCAGCAGCACGACGGGTCGGAGATTGGCTACGCAGTATTTT. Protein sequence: CASSTTGRRLATQYF.

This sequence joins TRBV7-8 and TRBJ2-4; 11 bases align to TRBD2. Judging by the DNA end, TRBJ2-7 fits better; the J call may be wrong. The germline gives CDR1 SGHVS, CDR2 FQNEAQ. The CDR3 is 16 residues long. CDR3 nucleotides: TGTGCCAGCAGCTTATTGCTAGCGGGAGGACAAGACGAGCAGTACTTC. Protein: CASSLLLAGGQDEQYF.

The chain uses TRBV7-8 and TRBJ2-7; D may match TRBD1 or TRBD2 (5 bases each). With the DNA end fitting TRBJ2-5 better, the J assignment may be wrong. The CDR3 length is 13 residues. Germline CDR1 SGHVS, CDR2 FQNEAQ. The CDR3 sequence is CASSFGTVETQYF. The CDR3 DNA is TGTGCCAGCAGCTTCGGGACGGTAGAGACCCAGTACTTC.

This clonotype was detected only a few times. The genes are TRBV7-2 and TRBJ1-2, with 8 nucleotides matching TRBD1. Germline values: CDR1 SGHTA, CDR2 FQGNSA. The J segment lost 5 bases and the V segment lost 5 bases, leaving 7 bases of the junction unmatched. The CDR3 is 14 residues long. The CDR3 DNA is TGTGCCAGCAGCCCCGACAGGGGAACATATGGCTACACCTTC. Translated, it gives CASSPDRGTYGYTF.

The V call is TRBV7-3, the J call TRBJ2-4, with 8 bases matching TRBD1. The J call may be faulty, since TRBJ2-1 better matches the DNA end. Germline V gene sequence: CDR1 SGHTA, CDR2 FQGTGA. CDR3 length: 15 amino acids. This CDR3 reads CASSPTGTGANEQFF. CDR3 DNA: TGTGCCAGCAGCCCAACCGGGACAGGCGCGAATGAGCAGTTCTTC.

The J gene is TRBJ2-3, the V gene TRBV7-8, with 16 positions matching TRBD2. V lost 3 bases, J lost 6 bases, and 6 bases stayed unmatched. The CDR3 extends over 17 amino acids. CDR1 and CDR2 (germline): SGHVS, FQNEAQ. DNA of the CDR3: TGTGCCAGCAGCTTCCCGGGACTAGCGGGAGGGTCGGATACGCAGTATTTT. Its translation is CASSFPGLAGGSDTQYF.

The DNA for the CDR3 is TGTGCCAGCAGCTTGGACTTAAACAATGAGCAGTTCTTC. Its protein is CASSLDLNNEQFF. V and J are TRBV7-8 and TRBJ2-1; possible D gene TRBD2, 5 bases. Trimming removed 3 bases at V and 5 bases at J, with 8 bases between. This CDR3 region has 13 residues. Germline CDR1 and CDR2: SGHVS and FQNEAQ. Combining the CDR3 with reference TRBV7-8 and TRBJ2-1 gives the whole variable domain GAGVSQSPRYKVAKRGQDVALRCDPISGHVSLFWYQQALGQGPEFLTYFQNEAQLDKSGLPSDRFFAERPEGSVSTLKIQRTQQEDSAVYLCASSLDLNNEQFFGPGTRLTVL.

CDR3 coding DNA: TGTGCCAGCAGTTTCAGGGGTGGGGCCAACGTCCTGACTTTC. Protein: CASSFRGGANVLTF. The chain has TRBV28 and TRBJ2-6; the D gene is possibly TRBD1 (6 bases). The germline V gene has CDR1 MDHEN and CDR2 SYDVKM. Trimming pared 3 bases from V and 3 bases from J, leaving 6 bases between. The CDR3 runs 14 residues.

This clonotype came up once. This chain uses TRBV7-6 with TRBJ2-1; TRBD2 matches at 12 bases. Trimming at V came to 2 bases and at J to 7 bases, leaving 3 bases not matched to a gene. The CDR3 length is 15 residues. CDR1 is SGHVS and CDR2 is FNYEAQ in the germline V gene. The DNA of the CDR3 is TGTGCCAGCAGCTTACTAGCGGGAGGGCCTAATGAGCAGTTCTTC. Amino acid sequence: CASSLLAGGPNEQFF.

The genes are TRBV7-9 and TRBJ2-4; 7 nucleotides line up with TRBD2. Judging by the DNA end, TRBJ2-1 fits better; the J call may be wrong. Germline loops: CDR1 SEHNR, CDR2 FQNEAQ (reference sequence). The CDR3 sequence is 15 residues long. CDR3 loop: CASSFGTTAYNEQFF. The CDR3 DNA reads TGTGCCAGCAGCTTCGGGACTACGGCTTACAATGAGCAGTTCTTC.

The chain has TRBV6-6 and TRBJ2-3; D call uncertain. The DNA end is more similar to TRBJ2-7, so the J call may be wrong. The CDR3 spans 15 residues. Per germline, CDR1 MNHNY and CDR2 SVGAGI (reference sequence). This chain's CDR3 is CASSYTDGSPYEQYF. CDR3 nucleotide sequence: TGTGCCAGCAGTTACACGGACGGATCTCCCTACGAGCAGTACTTC.

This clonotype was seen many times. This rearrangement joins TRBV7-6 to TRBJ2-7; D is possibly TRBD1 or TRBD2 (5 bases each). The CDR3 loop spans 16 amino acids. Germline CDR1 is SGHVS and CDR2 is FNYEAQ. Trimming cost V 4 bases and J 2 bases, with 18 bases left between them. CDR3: CASSSGSGQGPYEQYF. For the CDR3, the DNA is TGTGCCAGCAGCTCGGGGTCGGGGCAGGGCCCCTACGAGCAGTACTTC.

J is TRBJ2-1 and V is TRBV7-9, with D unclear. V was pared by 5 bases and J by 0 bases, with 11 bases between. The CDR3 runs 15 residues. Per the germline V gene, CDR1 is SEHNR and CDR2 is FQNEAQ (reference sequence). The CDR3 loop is CASSPTVPSYNEQFF. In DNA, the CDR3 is TGTGCCAGCAGCCCTACTGTACCCTCCTACAATGAGCAGTTCTTC.

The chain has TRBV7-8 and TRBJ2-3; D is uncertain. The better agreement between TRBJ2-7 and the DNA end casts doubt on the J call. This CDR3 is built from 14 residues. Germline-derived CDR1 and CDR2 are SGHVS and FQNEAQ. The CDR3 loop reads CASSPMEGLNEQYF. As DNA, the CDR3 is TGTGCCAGCAGCCCCATGGAAGGGCTGAACGAGCAGTACTTC.

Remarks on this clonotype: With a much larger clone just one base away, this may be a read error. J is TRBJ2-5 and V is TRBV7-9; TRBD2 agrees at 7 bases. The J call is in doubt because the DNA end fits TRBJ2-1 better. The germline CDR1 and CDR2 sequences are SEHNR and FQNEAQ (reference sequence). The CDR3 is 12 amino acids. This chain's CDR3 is CASSLGRETQFF. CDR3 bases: TGTGCCAGCAGCTTAGGGCGGGAGACCCAGTTCTTC.

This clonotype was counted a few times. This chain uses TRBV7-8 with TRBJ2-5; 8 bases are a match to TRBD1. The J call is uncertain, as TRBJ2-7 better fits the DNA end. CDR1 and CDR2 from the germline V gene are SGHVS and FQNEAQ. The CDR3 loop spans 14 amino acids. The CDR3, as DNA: TGTGCCAGCAGCTTAGCACAGGGGGGTGCCGAGCAGTACTTC. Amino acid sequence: CASSLAQGGAEQYF.

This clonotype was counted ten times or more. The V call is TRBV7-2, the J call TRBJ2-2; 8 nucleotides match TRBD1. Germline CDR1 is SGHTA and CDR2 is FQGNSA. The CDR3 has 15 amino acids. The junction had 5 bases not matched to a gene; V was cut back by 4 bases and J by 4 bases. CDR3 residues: CASSYIQGGTGELFF. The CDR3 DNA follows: TGTGCCAGCAGCTACATACAGGGGGGCACCGGGGAGCTGTTTTTT.

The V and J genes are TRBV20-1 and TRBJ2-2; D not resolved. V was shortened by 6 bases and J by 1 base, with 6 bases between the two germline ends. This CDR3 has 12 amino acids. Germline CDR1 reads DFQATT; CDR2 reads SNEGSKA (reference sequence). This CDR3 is CSALWNTGELFF. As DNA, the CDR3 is TGCAGTGCCCTGTGGAACACCGGGGAGCTGTTTTTT.

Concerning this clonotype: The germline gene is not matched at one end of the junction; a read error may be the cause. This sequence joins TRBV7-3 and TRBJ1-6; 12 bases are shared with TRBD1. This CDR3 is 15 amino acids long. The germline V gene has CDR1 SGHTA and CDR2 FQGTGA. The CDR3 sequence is CASSLGTGGLETQYF. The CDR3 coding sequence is TGTGCCAGCAGCTTAGGGACAGGGGGCTTGGAGACCCAGTACTTT.